This T cell receptor beta chain was sequenced in a study of cytomegalovirus exposure and HLA in healthy donors. Germline CDR1 and CDR2: SGHVS and FQNEAQ. V lost 1 base and J lost 0; bases outside the gene matches: 2. The CDR3 extends over 16 amino acids. It was with 60 Vbeta and 13 Jbeta primers that the PCR ran. Using immunoSEQ multiplex PCR, the repertoire was profiled, and TCRdb retains in-frame clones only, with some absent. Counted here are 150,000 to 200,000 clones, roughly 85% occurring once; the ten biggest clones make up roughly 9.3%. This TCR came from a man between 18 and 29 years old in good health and CMV-seropositive. Specimen: PBMCs. V gene TRBV7-8 combines with J gene TRBJ1-5; 8 positions agree with TRBD1. The CDR3 protein is CASSLGTGISNQPQHF. The CDR3 DNA reads TGTGCCAGCAGCTTAGGGACAGGGATTAGCAATCAGCCCCAGCATTTT.